This TCR beta chain originates from a study of blood T cells in healthy people across ages. With a J-beta primer mix and a sample-barcoded 5' primer, a second PCR ran roughly 6 to 11 cycles. A single record per CDR3 protein comes from TCRdb applying MiXCR to the 5' RACE reads. The data hold 850,000 to 1,000,000 distinct CDR3 sequences, with around 49% observed a single time. V lost 0 bases and J lost 5, with 16 bases in between. This CDR3 is 16 amino acids long. Germline assignment: CDR1 SGDLS and CDR2 YYNGEE. This clonotype was found once. The receptor comes from a man younger than 40 in good health. What was sequenced was blood. J is TRBJ2-3 and V is TRBV9; weak D call: TRBD2 (6 bases). The CDR3 spells CASSVGNSGGGDTQYF. In DNA, the CDR3 is TGTGCCAGCAGCGTAGGAAATAGCGGTGGGGGAGATACGCAGTATTTT. Based on the CDR3 plus reference TRBV9 and TRBJ2-3, the full variable domain is DSGVTQTPKHLITATGQRVTLRCSPRSGDLSVYWYQQSLDQGLQFLIQYYNGEERAKGNILERFSAQQFPDLHSELNLSSLELGDSALYFCASSVGNSGGGDTQYFGPGTRLTVL.